This TCR beta chain was recovered during a study of blood T cell repertoires in COVID-19. Assay used: immunoSEQ multiplex PCR; TCRdb lists only in-frame clones, some missing. The data hold about 210,000 clones, with 92% observed a single time. The CDR3 runs to 13 residues. V lost 6 bases and J lost 5, with 13 bases in between. Germline CDR1 and CDR2: KGHSH and LQKENI. This receptor was obtained from a man aged 30 to 45 with acute or convalescent COVID-19. The rearrangement links TRBV18 to TRBJ2-5; D is possibly TRBD1 (5 bases). Material: peripheral blood. The CDR3 spells CASSPRVEETQYF. The CDR3 nucleotides are TGTGCCAGCTCCCCCAGGGTTGAGGAGACCCAGTACTTC. The whole variable domain, filled in from reference TRBV18 and TRBJ2-5, reads NAGVMQNPRHLVRRRGQEARLRCSPMKGHSHVYWYRQLPEEGLKFMVYLQKENIIDESGMPKERFSAEFPKEGPSILRIQQVVRGDSAAYFCASSPRVEETQYFGPGTRLLVL.